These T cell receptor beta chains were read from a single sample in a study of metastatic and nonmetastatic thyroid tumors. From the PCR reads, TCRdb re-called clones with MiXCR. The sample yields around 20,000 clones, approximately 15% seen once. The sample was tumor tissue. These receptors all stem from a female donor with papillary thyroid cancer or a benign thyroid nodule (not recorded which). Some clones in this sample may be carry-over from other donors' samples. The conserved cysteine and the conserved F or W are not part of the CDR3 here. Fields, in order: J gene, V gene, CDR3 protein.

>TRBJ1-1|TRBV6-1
ASSFGTENTEAF
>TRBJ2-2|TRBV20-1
SAGDNWRGRGELF
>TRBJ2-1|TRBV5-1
ASSEGTSVGEQF
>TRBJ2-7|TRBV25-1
ASSENRVPYEQY
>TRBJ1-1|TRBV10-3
AIRGTDTNTEAF
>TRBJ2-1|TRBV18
ASSPPGAGDEQF
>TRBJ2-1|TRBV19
ASSTPAGRNQQF
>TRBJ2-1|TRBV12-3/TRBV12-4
ASSLAPNEQF
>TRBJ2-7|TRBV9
ASSLEDIPEQY
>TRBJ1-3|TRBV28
ASSLYIGPLYSGNTIY
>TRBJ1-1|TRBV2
VSSEEGLGNAEAF
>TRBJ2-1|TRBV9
ASSVGGLAGRYNEQF
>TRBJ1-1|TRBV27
ASSFWRGNTEAF
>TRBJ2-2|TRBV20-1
SRKSVNTGELF
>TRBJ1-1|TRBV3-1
ASTREGRGAF
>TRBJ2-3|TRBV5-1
ASSSRQGHQYTQY
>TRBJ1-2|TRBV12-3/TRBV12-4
ASRGLVNYGYT
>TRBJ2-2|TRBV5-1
ASSLGGTGDLF
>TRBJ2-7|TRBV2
ASSEEQY
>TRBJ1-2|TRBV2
ATGEGSRDGYT
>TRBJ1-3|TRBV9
ASRCGGAGNTIY
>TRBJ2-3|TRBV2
ASRPLAGAGQDTQY
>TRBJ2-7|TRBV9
ASSPESSYEQY
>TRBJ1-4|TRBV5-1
ASSSAGDEKLF
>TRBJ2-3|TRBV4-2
ASSLRTGPADTQY
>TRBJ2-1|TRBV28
ASRRTSGLYNEQF
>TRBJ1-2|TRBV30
AWSLQWGGYT
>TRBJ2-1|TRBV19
ASSRQGREYNEQF
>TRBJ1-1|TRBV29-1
SVYTDNTEAF
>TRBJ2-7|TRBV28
ASSFPWTSGIGEQY
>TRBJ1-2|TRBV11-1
ASSSAPGQAINYGYT
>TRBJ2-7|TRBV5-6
ASSFGGQGGYEQY
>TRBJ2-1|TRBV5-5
ASSLGLADYNEQF
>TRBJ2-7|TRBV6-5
ASSYRYTYEQY
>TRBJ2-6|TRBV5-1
ASSPLGSSGANVLT
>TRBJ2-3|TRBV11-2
ASSLDGATDTQY
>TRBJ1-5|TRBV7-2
ASSQPTFSNQPQH
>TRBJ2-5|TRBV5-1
ASSPAGEETQY
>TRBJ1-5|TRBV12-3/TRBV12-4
ASSLESNQPQH
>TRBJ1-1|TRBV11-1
ASSPDRAPEAF
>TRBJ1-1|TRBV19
ASRLPGLNTEAF
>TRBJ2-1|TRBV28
ASRIDGGSYNEQF
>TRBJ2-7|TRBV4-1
ASSPIEPRYEQY
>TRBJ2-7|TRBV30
AWSFGQSYEQY
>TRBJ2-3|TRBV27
ASSLGLAVDTQY
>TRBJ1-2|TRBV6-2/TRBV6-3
ASSCFTGGGYGYT
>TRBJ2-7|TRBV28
AAGRGPREQY
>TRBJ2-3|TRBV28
ASRSWTSGGHSSTDTQY
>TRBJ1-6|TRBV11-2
ASSLVGKGVWSPSPIH
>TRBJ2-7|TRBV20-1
SASKYQGSEQY
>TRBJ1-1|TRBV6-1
ASSLRGTEAF
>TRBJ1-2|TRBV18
ASSPPGQGIHGYT
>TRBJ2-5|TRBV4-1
ASSQRLAGFQETQY
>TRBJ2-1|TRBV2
ASMVQGDYNEQF